The 30 T cell receptor beta chains below were found in one sample sequenced in a study of CD8+ T cells in alopecia areata. Treatment of the sample: oral pan-JAK inhibitor, 5-10 mg twice daily. cDNA serving as the sequencing template came from extracted, reverse transcribed RNA. Profiled with immunoSEQ multiplex PCR; TCRdb holds only in-frame clones, not every one. The table lists more than 110,000 clones, about 56% of them singletons. Here the sequenced sample was CD8+ T cells sorted from blood, taken at week 4, from a patient treated with tofacitinib. These receptors were obtained from a human donor with alopecia areata.

This clone was detected a few times. This chain joins TRBV15 and TRBJ2-4; unclear D gene. The CDR3 runs to 11 residues. Trimming pared 8 bases from V and 4 bases from J, leaving 6 bases between. Germline values: CDR1 LNHNV, CDR2 YYDKDF (reference sequence). The CDR3 DNA is TGTGCCACCGAGGATAAAAACATTCAGTACTTC. Residues: CATEDKNIQYF. Filled out from reference TRBV15 and TRBJ2-4, the complete variable domain reads DAMVIQNPRYQVTQFGKPVTLSCSQTLNHNVMYWYQQKSSQAPKLLFHYYDKDFNNEADTPDNFQSRRPNTSFCFLDIRSPGLGDTAMYLCATEDKNIQYFGAGTRLSVL.

J is TRBJ1-1 and V is TRBV19; D unresolved. CDR1 and CDR2 from the germline V gene are LNHDA and SQIVND (reference sequence). CDR3 length: 14 amino acids. Trimming removed 2 bases at V and 3 bases at J, with 10 bases between. The CDR3 protein is CASSILRGDTEAFF. CDR3 coding DNA: TGTGCCAGTAGTATATTGCGGGGAGACACTGAAGCTTTCTTT.

This clone is a singleton in its sample. The chain is built from TRBV15 and TRBJ2-2; D is ambiguous. Germline CDR1 reads LNHNV; CDR2 reads YYDKDF (reference sequence). CDR3 length equals 14 residues. The V end lost 4 bases, the J end lost 1 base, and 7 bases lay between the germline ends. This CDR3 is CATSTTENTGELFF. The CDR3, as DNA: TGTGCCACCAGCACTACAGAGAACACCGGGGAGCTGTTTTTT.

This sequence joins TRBV25-1 and TRBJ1-2, with 7 bases aligning to TRBD1. Germline loops: CDR1 MGHDK, CDR2 SYGVNS. V was clipped by 3 bases and J by 0 bases; unmatched bases: 7. This CDR3 spans 16 amino acids. The CDR3 coding sequence is TGTGCCAGCAGTGACCTAGGGACAGACCCTAACTATGGCTACACCTTC. Its translation is CASSDLGTDPNYGYTF.

The chain couples TRBV6-1 to TRBJ2-7; D remains unclear. The CDR3 consists of 13 residues. Germline CDR1 is MNHNS and CDR2 is SASEGT. Trimming took off 2 bases at V and 5 bases at J, with 10 bases between the two ends. DNA of the CDR3: TGTGCCAGCAGTGAATCATATCCAAACGAGCAGTACTTC. It is translated as CASSESYPNEQYF.

This clone has just a few counts. V gene TRBV15 combines with J gene TRBJ2-3, with 9 nucleotides matching TRBD2. V was pared by 8 bases and J by 1 base, with 19 bases of the junction left unmatched. The CDR3 is made up of 19 amino acids. CDR1 LNHNV and CDR2 YYDKDF come from the germline V gene (reference sequence). For the CDR3, the DNA is TGTGCCACCCTGGCCGGAGAGCGGGGGGCCTTCAGAGGCACAGATACGCAGTATTTT. It specifies CATLAGERGAFRGTDTQYF.

This chain joins TRBV6-5 and TRBJ2-1; D is undetermined. The V gene lost 0 bases and the J gene lost 9 bases, with 9 bases spanning the gap. CDR3 length: 13 residues. Germline V gene data show CDR1 as MNHEY and CDR2 as SVGAGI. CDR3 DNA: TGTGCCAGCAGTTACTCGGAGTCAGGTGAGCAGTTCTTC. It encodes CASSYSESGEQFF.

This clone was detected once. The CDR3 reads CASSFPGEETQYF. The CDR3, as DNA: TGTGCCAGCAGCTTCCCAGGGGAAGAGACCCAGTACTTC. The V and J genes are TRBV13 and TRBJ2-5; TRBD1 is a possible D gene (6 bases). The germline V gene has CDR1 PRHDT and CDR2 FYEKMQ (reference sequence). Trimming shortened V by 3 bases and J by 3 bases, and 8 bases separated the two germline ends. The CDR3 sequence is 13 residues long.

The chain employs TRBV5-1 and TRBJ2-7, with no clear D. The CDR3 consists of 14 residues. V lost 6 bases, J lost 0 bases, and 13 bases lay in between. Germline V lookup: CDR1 SGHRS, CDR2 YFSETQ. CDR3 coding DNA: TGCGCCAGCACCTCGGATAGCAGCTCCTACGAGCAGTACTTC. Amino acid sequence: CASTSDSSSYEQYF.

The CDR3 bases are TGTGCCAGCGAGGCGGGGGGGTCCACAGATACGCAGTATTTT. This encodes CASEAGGSTDTQYF. The rearrangement links TRBV6-5 to TRBJ2-3, with 9 bases that match TRBD2. This CDR3 region has 14 residues. CDR1 and CDR2 (germline): MNHEY, SVGAGI. The junction had 5 bases not matched to a gene; V was cut back by 8 bases and J by 2 bases.

This chain connects TRBV7-3 to TRBJ1-6; D gene unclear. V was pared by 1 base and J by 10 bases, with 8 bases between. This CDR3 has 13 residues. Germline V lookup: CDR1 SGHTA, CDR2 FQGTGA. The CDR3 is CASSLNGESPLHF. DNA of the CDR3: TGTGCCAGCAGCTTAAATGGGGAATCACCCCTCCACTTT.

V and J are TRBV5-4 and TRBJ1-2, with 8 bases fitting TRBD1. This CDR3 is built from 15 residues. Germline trimming cut 0 bases from V and 8 bases from J; bases unmatched to any gene: 9. Germline V gene data show CDR1 as SGHNT and CDR2 as YYREEE (reference sequence). CDR3 region: CASSLAEDRVSGYTF. In DNA form, the CDR3 reads TGTGCCAGCAGCTTGGCCGAGGACAGGGTTTCGGGCTACACCTTC.

This clone has a handful of counts. The genes are TRBV7-9 and TRBJ2-7, with TRBD1 matching 8 bases. The germline V gene encodes CDR1 SEHNR and CDR2 FQNEAQ (reference sequence). V dropped 0 bases and J dropped 3; count of bases not matched to a gene: 1. There are 14 residues in the CDR3. CDR3 in amino acids: CASSLAGTGYEQYF. The CDR3 DNA follows: TGTGCCAGCAGCTTAGCCGGGACAGGCTACGAGCAGTACTTC.

The chain is built from TRBV5-6 and TRBJ2-7; 8 bases align to TRBD1. Germline trimming cut 5 bases from V and 3 bases from J; bases unmatched to any gene: 7. The CDR3 totals 14 residues. Germline V CDR1 and CDR2: SGHDT, YYEEEE. The CDR3 DNA reads as TGTGCCAGCAGTTCCACGGACAGGGTCTACGAGCAGTACTTC. Encoded protein: CASSSTDRVYEQYF.

This rearrangement joins TRBV29-1 to TRBJ1-1, with D perhaps TRBD1 (5 bases). Germline values: CDR1 SQVTM, CDR2 ANQGSEA. V lost 1 base and J lost 5, with 11 bases in between. The CDR3 length is 13 residues. The CDR3 DNA sequence: TGCAGCGTTGAAGTGGGGGGGATTACTGAAGCTTTCTTT. This sequence encodes CSVEVGGITEAFF.

This chain uses TRBV27 with TRBJ2-2; maybe TRBD2 (6 bases). Trimming took 6 bases from V and 4 from J, leaving 21 bases between them. The CDR3 has 17 amino acids. Per germline, CDR1 MNHEY and CDR2 SMNVEV (reference sequence). CDR3 loop: CASSLLGGFPFTGELFF. The CDR3, as DNA: TGTGCCAGCAGCCTGCTTGGGGGGTTCCCATTCACCGGGGAGCTGTTTTTT.

The chain carries TRBV7-9 and TRBJ2-2, with a weak D call TRBD1 (6 bases). V lost 5 bases, J lost 1 base, and 11 bases lay in between. The CDR3 has 15 residues. From germline, CDR1 is SEHNR and CDR2 FQNEAQ (reference sequence). In DNA form, the CDR3 reads TGTGCCAGCAGCCCTCGGGGACAGAACACCGGGGAGCTGTTTTTT. Its translation: CASSPRGQNTGELFF.

This clone was detected a few times. This chain connects TRBV30 to TRBJ2-7; perhaps TRBD1 as D (7 bases). The CDR3 consists of 13 residues. Germline-derived CDR1 and CDR2 are GTSNPN and SVGIG (reference sequence). V was pared by 0 bases and J by 4 bases, with 10 bases between. The DNA of the CDR3 is TGTGCCTGGAGTGTTCAGGGGGGTTACGAGCAGTACTTC. It codes for CAWSVQGGYEQYF.

This sequence joins TRBV4-1 and TRBJ1-6, with D unresolved. Trimming took off 0 bases at V and 0 bases at J, with 9 bases between the two ends. CDR3 length: 17 amino acids. Germline V gives CDR1 MGHRA, CDR2 YSYEKL. The CDR3 region has the DNA TGCGCCAGCAGCCAAGAGGGTTACGGCTCCTATAATTCACCCCTCCACTTT. Its translation is CASSQEGYGSYNSPLHF.

The gene calls are TRBV5-1 and TRBJ1-1; TRBD1 might be the D (6 bases). V was pared by 6 bases and J by 2 bases, with 11 bases between. The CDR3 has 13 residues. The germline CDR1 and CDR2 sequences are SGHRS and YFSETQ. Written as DNA, the CDR3 is TGCGCCAGCACCGAGACAGGCAACACTGAAGCTTTCTTT. This encodes CASTETGNTEAFF.

The table lists this clone with a few counts. J is TRBJ1-1 and V is TRBV16; tentatively, D is TRBD1 (5 bases). Germline CDR1 and CDR2: KGHSY and FQNENV. The V end was cut by 4 bases, the J end by 5 bases, with 14 bases between. The CDR3 length is 14 residues. The CDR3 sequence is CASSLDRFETEAFF. CDR3 nucleotide sequence: TGTGCCAGCAGCCTCGACAGATTTGAAACTGAAGCTTTCTTT.

This chain joins TRBV29-1 and TRBJ2-4, with D tentatively TRBD1 (6 bases). From germline, CDR1 is SQVTM and CDR2 ANQGSEA. This CDR3 spans 14 amino acids. The V gene lost 5 bases and the J gene lost 1 base, with 12 bases spanning the gap. The CDR3 here is CSVRDKLAKNIQYF. In nucleotides, the CDR3 is TGCAGCGTTCGGGACAAGTTGGCCAAAAACATTCAGTACTTC.

There are a few counts of this clone. V usage is TRBV5-6 and J usage is TRBJ2-1; D is ambiguous. From germline, CDR1 is SGHDT and CDR2 YYEEEE. V was shortened by 1 base and J by 6 bases, with 14 bases between the two germline ends. The CDR3 has 15 amino acids. DNA of the CDR3: TGTGCCAGCAGCTTGTCCCCCAGGTCGTCCAATGAGCAGTTCTTC. Translating it yields CASSLSPRSSNEQFF.

Worth noting for this clone: Additional DNA sequences in this sample encode the identical CDR3. V gene TRBV30 combines with J gene TRBJ1-1; D possibly corresponds to TRBD1 (5 bases). Germline V lookup: CDR1 GTSNPN, CDR2 SVGIG (reference sequence). Trimming removed 5 bases at V and 1 base at J, with 11 bases between. The CDR3 runs 13 residues. The CDR3 here is CAWALGGNTEAFF. The CDR3 DNA follows: TGTGCCTGGGCCCTCGGGGGGAACACTGAAGCTTTCTTT.

V usage is TRBV4-1 and J usage is TRBJ2-7, with D possibly TRBD2 on 5 matching bases. V gave up 0 bases and J gave up 7 bases, with 10 bases separating them. The CDR3 contains 13 residues. Germline V lookup: CDR1 MGHRA, CDR2 YSYEKL. CDR3 in DNA: TGCGCCAGCAGCCAAGATCTGGAGCGGGAGCAGTACTTC. Amino acid sequence: CASSQDLEREQYF.

Only one count was recorded for this clone. Here the CDR3 reads CASSLIVGGEETQYF. In DNA form, the CDR3 reads TGTGCCAGCAGCTTAATTGTAGGGGGCGAAGAGACCCAGTACTTC. The V gene is TRBV7-9, the J gene TRBJ2-5; TRBD1 agrees at 7 bases. CDR3 length: 15 amino acids. The trim removed 2 bases at V and 3 bases at J, leaving 6 bases unmatched. Germline V lookup: CDR1 SEHNR, CDR2 FQNEAQ (reference sequence).

This clone was seen repeatedly, ten times or more. The rearrangement uses TRBV19 and TRBJ1-4; a possible D gene is TRBD1 (5 bases). There are 15 residues in the CDR3. The V end was cut by 4 bases, the J end by 8 bases, with 17 bases between. Per germline, CDR1 LNHDA and CDR2 SQIVND (reference sequence). The CDR3 loop is CASSRTGTHAEKLFF. CDR3 bases: TGTGCCAGTAGTAGAACCGGGACGCATGCCGAAAAACTGTTTTTT.

V and J are TRBV5-6 and TRBJ1-1; a possible D gene is TRBD1 (6 bases). Per germline, CDR1 SGHDT and CDR2 YYEEEE. Trimming cost V 0 bases and J 1 base, with 7 bases left between them. The CDR3 is 14 amino acids. CDR3 DNA: TGTGCCAGCAGCTTGGCGACAGGGAACACTGAAGCTTTCTTT. Translating it yields CASSLATGNTEAFF.

This chain uses TRBV4-1 with TRBJ2-7; D is unresolved. The CDR3 totals 13 residues. Looked up from germline, CDR1 is MGHRA and CDR2 is YSYEKL. V was clipped by 1 base and J by 5 bases, with 9 bases between them. The CDR3 here is CASSQANRDEQYF. The DNA for the CDR3 is TGCGCCAGCAGCCAAGCGAATCGGGACGAGCAGTACTTC.

This clone appeared a few times. The CDR3 reads CASSPQGQGAAGELFF. The CDR3 nucleotides are TGTGCCAGCAGCCCACAGGGACAGGGGGCTGCCGGGGAGCTGTTTTTT. The gene calls are TRBV6-6 and TRBJ2-2; 12 bases agree with TRBD1. Germline loops: CDR1 MNHNY, CDR2 SVGAGI (reference sequence). The ends lost 6 bases at V and 6 bases at J; junction bases unmatched: 8. The CDR3 extends over 16 amino acids.